Following are 30 T cell receptor beta chains from one sample sequenced in a study of blood T cells in healthy people across ages. The second PCR ran roughly 7 to 12 cycles with a sample-barcoded 5' primer and J-beta primers. From the 5' RACE reads, TCRdb called clonotypes with MiXCR, one entry per CDR3 protein. The table includes 1.5 million to 1.9 million distinct CDR3 sequences, approximately 43% detected once. The specimen sequenced was blood. Every receptor here comes from a woman under 30 in good health.

This clonotype was seen a handful of times. The chain uses TRBV12-3 or TRBV12-4 and TRBJ1-2; 10 bases are shared with TRBD1. Trimming cost V 7 bases and J 7 bases; bases outside gene matches: 12. The CDR3 sequence is 15 residues long. The CDR3 loop reads CASTKPGQGLGGYTF. CDR3 in DNA: TGTGCCAGCACCAAGCCGGGACAGGGGCTGGGTGGCTACACCTTC.

This clonotype was recorded at least ten times. For the CDR3, the DNA is TGTGCCAGCAGCACCTATTACAATGAGCAGTTCTTC. Its protein product is CASSTYYNEQFF. The chain joins TRBV7-2 to TRBJ2-1; D is uncertain. Germline assignment: CDR1 SGHTA and CDR2 FQGNSA. V was shortened by 5 bases and J by 4 bases, with 6 bases between the two germline ends. This CDR3 has 12 residues.

Remarks on this clonotype: The junction departs from the called germline gene at one end, perhaps through a read error. The chain combines TRBV20-1 with TRBJ2-7; D is unresolved. Per the germline V gene, CDR1 is DFQATT and CDR2 is SNEGSKA (reference sequence). The CDR3 has 13 residues. The CDR3 region is CGARDRHDYEQYF. CDR3 coding DNA: TGCGGTGCTAGAGATCGGCACGACTACGAGCAGTACTTC.

The J gene is TRBJ2-5, the V gene TRBV9, with TRBD1 matching over 8 bases. Germline-derived CDR1 and CDR2 are SGDLS and YYNGEE. This CDR3 is 14 amino acids long. The ends lost 6 bases at V and 7 bases at J; junction bases unmatched: 11. The CDR3 loop is CASNRGARGGTQYF. The CDR3 nucleotides are TGTGCCAGCAACAGGGGGGCCAGGGGAGGGACCCAGTACTTC.

V is TRBV10-3 and J is TRBJ2-5, with 7 bases fitting TRBD1. CDR3 length equals 14 residues. With V trimmed by 7 bases and J by 11 bases, 16 bases remained unmatched. Germline CDR1 is ENHRY and CDR2 is SYGVKD. CDR3 coding DNA: TGTGCCATCAAGAGAGACAGGGACCTTTACGCGCAGTACTTC. Translation: CAIKRDRDLYAQYF.

Only a few counts were recorded for this clonotype. The rearrangement links TRBV5-1 to TRBJ2-3, with D perhaps TRBD1 or TRBD2 (5 bases each). The CDR3 contains 16 residues. The V end lost 0 bases, the J end lost 5 bases, and 16 bases lay between the germline ends. Germline loops: CDR1 SGHRS, CDR2 YFSETQ. The CDR3 loop reads CASSLGDSSEGDTQYF. The DNA of the CDR3 is TGCGCCAGCAGCTTGGGTGACAGTTCCGAGGGAGATACGCAGTATTTT.

V is TRBV7-2 and J is TRBJ2-5; TRBD1 matches at 7 bases. Trimming removed 4 bases from V and 11 bases from J; junction bases left unmatched: 19. The CDR3 extends over 16 amino acids. Germline CDR1 SGHTA, CDR2 FQGNSA. This CDR3 reads CASSSARGYGYNEQYF. The DNA for the CDR3 is TGTGCCAGCAGCTCCGCCAGGGGGTATGGGTACAATGAGCAGTACTTC.

This clonotype was counted a few times. The rearrangement links TRBV7-8 to TRBJ2-7, with a possible D match to TRBD2 (5 bases). Germline-derived CDR1 and CDR2 are SGHVS and FQNEAQ. The ends were cut back, 4 bases at V and 2 bases at J, with 12 bases in the middle. CDR3 length equals 14 residues. The CDR3 bases are TGTGCCAGCAGCTCGTGGACTGAGACCTACGAGCAGTACTTC. It is translated as CASSSWTETYEQYF.

This chain uses TRBV7-8 with TRBJ2-1, with 7 bases matching TRBD1. Germline CDR1 reads SGHVS; CDR2 reads FQNEAQ. The CDR3 covers 15 residues. V lost 6 bases, J lost 6 bases, and 11 bases stayed unmatched. Here the CDR3 DNA reads TGTGCCAGCAGATCCCGGACAGGCCCATCCAATGAGCAGTTCTTC. Amino acid sequence: CASRSRTGPSNEQFF.

The V call is TRBV29-1, the J call TRBJ2-5; the D gene is possibly TRBD2 (5 bases). The CDR3 contains 13 residues. CDR1 and CDR2 from the germline V gene are SQVTM and ANQGSEA. Deletions cut 2 bases from V and 11 bases from J, with 18 bases between. CDR3 bases: TGCAGCGTTGAAAGATCGGGGTACAATGAGCAGTACTTC. Amino acid sequence: CSVERSGYNEQYF.

This clonotype has a handful of counts. This sequence joins TRBV12-3 or TRBV12-4 and TRBJ2-3; the match to TRBD2 covers 7 bases. This CDR3 is built from 16 residues. The V segment lost 3 bases and the J segment 1 base; nucleotides outside the gene matches: 7. CDR3 amino acids: CASSFSSLAGTDTQYF. CDR3 DNA: TGTGCCAGCAGTTTTTCATCCCTAGCGGGCACAGATACGCAGTATTTT.

Only a few counts were recorded for this clonotype. The J gene is TRBJ2-1, the V gene TRBV5-5, with 7 bases identical to TRBD2. This CDR3 region has 16 residues. CDR1 SGHKS and CDR2 YYEKEE come from the germline V gene (reference sequence). The V and J ends lost 4 bases and 0 bases, in that order; junction bases with no gene match: 7. The DNA of the CDR3 is TGTGCCAGCAGCCGGACCGGGGGGAGCTCCTACAATGAGCAGTTCTTC. It encodes CASSRTGGSSYNEQFF.

The rearrangement uses TRBV7-9 and TRBJ2-3; the match to TRBD1 covers 10 bases. J lost 2 bases, V lost 5 bases, and 10 bases had no gene match. In germline, CDR1 is SEHNR, CDR2 FQNEAQ (reference sequence). The CDR3 covers 17 residues. The CDR3: CASSTTVGTGATDTQYF. The DNA of the CDR3 is TGTGCCAGCAGCACAACCGTCGGGACAGGGGCCACAGATACGCAGTATTTT.

The chain carries TRBV28 and TRBJ1-6; weak D call: TRBD1 (5 bases). The CDR3 contains 16 residues. Germline CDR1 reads MDHEN; CDR2 reads SYDVKM. V was clipped by 6 bases and J by 5 bases, with 17 bases between them. The CDR3 sequence is CASSTASGLHNSPLHF. The CDR3 DNA reads TGTGCCAGCAGCACTGCTTCGGGACTTCATAATTCACCCCTCCACTTT.

J is TRBJ2-1 and V is TRBV20-1, with 12 bases matching TRBD1. Germline assignment: CDR1 DFQATT and CDR2 SNEGSKA (reference sequence). The CDR3 is 16 amino acids. The V and J ends lost 4 bases and 7 bases, in that order; junction bases with no gene match: 11. For the CDR3, the DNA is TGCAGTGCTAACCCCAACCAGGGACAGGGGGCAAATGAGCAGTTCTTC. Its translation is CSANPNQGQGANEQFF.

The genes are TRBV5-8 and TRBJ2-7; 9 bases align to TRBD1. Germline loops: CDR1 SGHTS, CDR2 YDEGEE. This CDR3 has 15 residues. V lost 4 bases, J lost 7 bases, and 12 bases stayed unmatched. The CDR3 DNA reads as TGTGCCAGCAGCAGAGACAGGGGGACCTACAATGAGCAGTACTTC. Protein sequence: CASSRDRGTYNEQYF.

For the CDR3, the DNA is TGCAGTGTACAAAAGAACACCGGGGAGCTGTTTTTT. It is translated as CSVQKNTGELFF. The chain carries TRBV20-1 and TRBJ2-2; D gene uncertain. V was clipped by 7 bases and J by 1 base, with 7 bases between them. Germline lookup yields CDR1 DFQATT and CDR2 SNEGSKA (reference sequence). The CDR3 extends over 12 amino acids.

The V call is TRBV15, the J call TRBJ2-1; TRBD1 matches at 8 bases. The length of the CDR3 is 15 residues. Trimming at V came to 6 bases and at J to 1 base, leaving 5 bases not matched to a gene. Germline CDR1 is LNHNV and CDR2 is YYDKDF (reference sequence). This CDR3 reads CATSLDRASYNEQFF. DNA for the CDR3: TGTGCCACCAGTTTGGACAGGGCTTCCTACAATGAGCAGTTCTTC.

This clonotype was detected only a few times. This sequence joins TRBV21-1 and TRBJ2-7; the DNA was not compared with TRBD1, the D call given in the table. TRBV21-1 is given as a pseudogene. CDR3 length: 14 residues. The CDR3 region is CARPGQGHPCEQYF. In DNA form, the CDR3 reads TGTGCCAGACCGGGACAGGGCCATCCCTGCGAGCAGTACTTC.

The V call is TRBV27, the J call TRBJ1-2; no definite D call. Trimming pared 3 bases from V and 8 bases from J, leaving 22 bases between. There are 16 residues in the CDR3. Germline V gene lookup returns CDR1 MNHEY and CDR2 SMNVEV (reference sequence). Written as DNA, the CDR3 is TGTGCCAGCAGTTTCCTCGGGCAGGTACAAACATCAGGCTACACCTTC. It codes for CASSFLGQVQTSGYTF.

Points on this clonotype: A read error may explain this, as a much larger clone is one base away. The CDR3 here is CSARGAAGGPNNEQYF. Written as DNA, the CDR3 is TGCAGTGCTAGAGGAGCTGCGGGAGGGCCGAACAATGAGCAGTACTTC. The chain joins TRBV20-1 to TRBJ2-1, with 9 bases matching TRBD2. The DNA end is more similar to TRBJ2-7, so the J call may be wrong. The CDR3 has 16 amino acids. Germline loops: CDR1 DFQATT, CDR2 SNEGSKA (reference sequence).

The J gene is TRBJ1-2, the V gene TRBV20-1; TRBD1 might be the D (6 bases). This CDR3 is 14 amino acids long. Germline V lookup: CDR1 DFQATT, CDR2 SNEGSKA (reference sequence). Trimming took off 3 bases at V and 5 bases at J, with 16 bases between the two ends. The CDR3, as DNA: TGCAGTGCTAGTCGTAAGGAACAGGGATATGGCTACACCTTC. This gives the protein CSASRKEQGYGYTF.

The V call is TRBV7-8, the J call TRBJ2-5, with 13 positions matching TRBD2. The CDR3 length is 16 residues. Trimming took 5 bases from V and 11 from J; bases not matched to a gene: 14. Germline V gives CDR1 SGHVS, CDR2 FQNEAQ. DNA of the CDR3: TGTGCCAGCAGCCGGACTAGCGGGAGCACCTACAATGAGCAGTACTTC. As protein: CASSRTSGSTYNEQYF.

This chain connects TRBV4-3 to TRBJ1-4; D gene ambiguous. The CDR3 spans 15 residues. The germline gives CDR1 LGHNA, CDR2 YSLEER. V was pared by 4 bases and J by 5 bases, with 14 bases between. CDR3 DNA sequence: TGCGCCAGCAGCCGAGATAGGGTGACAAATGAAAAACTGTTTTTT. It is translated as CASSRDRVTNEKLFF.

This clonotype was found a few times. V and J are TRBV29-1 and TRBJ1-5; 7 bases line up with TRBD1. This CDR3 is built from 15 residues. Germline values: CDR1 SQVTM, CDR2 ANQGSEA. V shed 3 bases and J 1 base; nucleotides not matched to a gene: 6. CDR3 protein: CSVDPTGLSNQPQHF. The DNA for the CDR3 is TGCAGCGTTGACCCGACAGGGTTGAGCAATCAGCCCCAGCATTTT.

V and J are TRBV29-1 and TRBJ1-1, with D unresolved. V lost 3 bases and J 0 bases, leaving 11 bases between the germline ends. This CDR3 region has 14 residues. Germline V lookup: CDR1 SQVTM, CDR2 ANQGSEA. This CDR3 is CSVEQSRMNTEAFF. DNA of the CDR3: TGCAGCGTTGAGCAGTCACGGATGAACACTGAAGCTTTCTTT.

The V call is TRBV7-2, the J call TRBJ2-1; D may match TRBD1 or TRBD2 (5 bases each). The CDR3 consists of 15 residues. The germline gives CDR1 SGHTA, CDR2 FQGNSA. The ends were cut back, 3 bases at V and 6 bases at J, with 15 bases in the middle. DNA for the CDR3: TGTGCCAGCAGCTTTGAGGGACGGTGGCTCAATGAGCAGTTCTTC. Translation: CASSFEGRWLNEQFF.

The CDR3 reads CASSTARTGNYGYTF. CDR3 in DNA: TGTGCCAGCAGCACCGCTAGGACGGGGAACTATGGCTACACCTTC. The rearrangement joins TRBV7-9 to TRBJ1-2; D unclear. The CDR3 has 15 residues. Trimming took 5 bases from V and 2 from J, leaving 15 bases between them. Germline-derived CDR1 and CDR2 are SEHNR and FQNEAQ (reference sequence).

This chain uses TRBV5-1 with TRBJ2-2; 9 positions match TRBD1. V lost 3 bases to trimming and J lost 8 bases; unmatched junction nucleotides: 14. This CDR3 region has 17 residues. Germline loops: CDR1 SGHRS, CDR2 YFSETQ. CDR3 region: CASSSGQGLIIKGELFF. DNA for the CDR3: TGCGCCAGCAGCTCGGGACAGGGATTAATAATCAAGGGGGAGCTGTTTTTT.

Only a few counts were recorded for this clonotype. V is TRBV10-3 and J is TRBJ2-4; D is perhaps TRBD1 or TRBD2 (7 bases each). CDR1 is ENHRY, CDR2 SYGVKD, per germline. The CDR3 is 14 amino acids. Trimming removed 6 bases from V and 3 bases from J, with 12 bases in between. Here the CDR3 DNA reads TGTGCCATCAGCAGGGGGGAGGGCAAAAACATTCAGTACTTC. As protein: CAISRGEGKNIQYF.